Given below is one T cell receptor (beta chain) in context. The PCR ran on 60 Vbeta and 13 Jbeta primers. The repertoire was sequenced with immunoSEQ multiplex PCR; TCRdb's copy has only in-frame clones and lacks some. Its table lists about 120,000 clones. V lost 1 base and J 4 bases, leaving 4 bases between the germline ends. The germline gives CDR1 SGHVS, CDR2 FQNEAQ. The CDR3 has 12 amino acids. This sample was taken from a study of cytomegalovirus exposure and HLA in healthy donors. The chain joins TRBV7-8 to TRBJ1-2; D ambiguous. Sequencing input: PBMCs. The sequence was obtained from a man younger than 30 in good health and CMV-seronegative. CDR3 in amino acids: CASSLDRYGYTF. The CDR3 bases are TGTGCCAGCAGCTTAGATCGCTATGGCTACACCTTC. The entire variable domain, with the rest obtained from reference TRBV7-8 and TRBJ1-2, is as follows: GAGVSQSPRYKVAKRGQDVALRCDPISGHVSLFWYQQALGQGPEFLTYFQNEAQLDKSGLPSDRFFAERPEGSVSTLKIQRTQQEDSAVYLCASSLDRYGYTFGSGTRLTVV.